These 28 T cell receptor beta chains were sequenced from one sample in a study of blood T cell repertoires in COVID-19. TCRdb's copy holds only in-frame clones and misses some; the assay was immunoSEQ multiplex PCR. The repertoire holds 200,000 to 300,000 clones, approximately 86% seen once, with around 9.5% in the top ten. The sample taken for sequencing was peripheral blood. The receptors stem from a man aged 35 to 55 who had recovered from COVID-19.

The gene calls are TRBV30 and TRBJ2-5; D might be TRBD1 (5 bases). The CDR3 loop spans 13 amino acids. Germline V gene lookup returns CDR1 GTSNPN and CDR2 SVGIG (reference sequence). Trimming cost V 3 bases and J 6 bases, with 14 bases left between them. In DNA form, the CDR3 reads TGTGCCTGGAGGGGTACCCCAGGGAAGACCCAGTACTTC. Its translation is CAWRGTPGKTQYF.

The chain combines TRBV13 with TRBJ2-1; TRBD2 agrees at 10 bases. With V trimmed by 5 bases and J by 10 bases, 11 bases remained unmatched. In germline, CDR1 is PRHDT, CDR2 FYEKMQ (reference sequence). The CDR3 is 15 residues long. The DNA for the CDR3 is TGTGCCAGCAGCCTCGGCAGCGGGGGGGCCAGGGAGCAGTTCTTC. The encoded protein is CASSLGSGGAREQFF.

The chain links TRBV11-2 to TRBJ2-7; 9 bases agree with TRBD2. With V trimmed by 1 base and J by 3 bases, 4 bases remained unmatched. The germline CDR1 and CDR2 sequences are SGHAT and FQNNGV. The CDR3 sequence is 15 residues long. This chain's CDR3 is CASSLVAGEIYEQYF. CDR3 sequence (DNA): TGTGCCAGCAGCTTAGTAGCGGGAGAGATCTACGAGCAGTACTTC.

This sequence joins TRBV5-1 and TRBJ2-1; 7 nucleotides agree with TRBD2. Germline loops: CDR1 SGHRS, CDR2 YFSETQ. The junction had 13 bases not matched to a gene; V was cut back by 3 bases and J by 7 bases. CDR3 length: 16 amino acids. This CDR3 is CASSSVRGGSGNEQFF. CDR3 sequence (DNA): TGCGCCAGCAGCTCCGTTCGGGGCGGGAGTGGTAATGAGCAGTTCTTC.

In this sample, this clone turned up a few times. The DNA of the CDR3 is TGTGCCAGCGGGGCAGCCCTCACTGAAGCTTTCTTT. Protein: CASGAALTEAFF. V is TRBV11-2 and J is TRBJ1-1; D perhaps matches TRBD1 (5 bases). CDR1 SGHAT and CDR2 FQNNGV come from the germline V gene. The CDR3 loop spans 12 amino acids. V gave up 8 bases and J gave up 4 bases, with 11 bases separating them.

This clone came up once. The V call is TRBV7-3, the J call TRBJ2-5; 8 bases match TRBD1. The V and J ends lost 0 bases and 5 bases, in that order; junction bases with no gene match: 8. The CDR3 has 16 amino acids. Germline values: CDR1 SGHTA, CDR2 FQGTGA. The CDR3 spells CASSLTPSGGGETQYF. DNA for the CDR3: TGTGCCAGCAGCTTAACCCCTTCAGGGGGCGGGGAGACCCAGTACTTC.

The rearrangement links TRBV5-4 to TRBJ2-7, with 11 bases identical to TRBD2. CDR3 length: 16 amino acids. Unmatched junction bases numbered 6, after V lost 0 bases and J lost 4 bases. Germline loops: CDR1 SGHNT, CDR2 YYREEE (reference sequence). The CDR3 coding sequence is TGTGCCAGCAGCTTGGATTTAGCGGGAGGGGGGTACGAGCAGTACTTC. It is translated as CASSLDLAGGGYEQYF.

This chain links TRBV5-1 with TRBJ1-1; 7 nucleotides line up with TRBD1. Germline V gene data show CDR1 as SGHRS and CDR2 as YFSETQ. The CDR3 spans 16 residues. Unmatched junction bases numbered 8, after V lost 3 bases and J lost 0 bases. CDR3 nucleotide sequence: TGCGCCAGCAGCTACCCAGGGGGTGGGGTGAACACTGAAGCTTTCTTT. Translation: CASSYPGGGVNTEAFF.

The table lists this clone with a few counts. V and J are TRBV15 and TRBJ1-5; the D gene is possibly TRBD1 (5 bases). This CDR3 is built from 15 residues. Germline V gene lookup returns CDR1 LNHNV and CDR2 YYDKDF (reference sequence). The V gene lost 1 base and the J gene lost 6 bases, with 13 bases spanning the gap. The CDR3 DNA sequence: TGTGCCACCAGCAGAGCTACTATGGGGGGTCAGCCCCAGCATTTT. This codes for CATSRATMGGQPQHF.

The chain recombines TRBV7-9 with TRBJ1-1; 9 nucleotides line up with TRBD1. The germline gives CDR1 SEHNR, CDR2 FQNEAQ (reference sequence). With V trimmed by 5 bases and J by 7 bases, 8 bases remained unmatched. The CDR3 consists of 14 residues. Here the CDR3 reads CASSRNRGPGEAFF. CDR3 in DNA: TGTGCCAGCAGCCGAAACAGGGGGCCCGGTGAAGCTTTCTTT.

The J gene is TRBJ1-5, the V gene TRBV15, with D perhaps matching TRBD1 (6 bases). CDR1 is LNHNV, CDR2 YYDKDF, per germline (reference sequence). The V end lost 1 base, the J end lost 7 bases, and 17 bases lay between the germline ends. This CDR3 region has 16 residues. CDR3 protein: CATSRVSGVGGQPQHF. The CDR3 coding sequence is TGTGCCACCAGCAGAGTATCCGGAGTAGGGGGACAGCCCCAGCATTTT.

The chain has TRBV19 and TRBJ1-5; perhaps TRBD1 as D (6 bases). This CDR3 is built from 15 residues. Trimming removed 3 bases from V and 1 base from J, with 10 bases in between. Germline V lookup: CDR1 LNHDA, CDR2 SQIVND (reference sequence). In nucleotides, the CDR3 is TGTGCCAGTAGTATCCCAGGGGCGAGCAATCAGCCCCAGCATTTT. Translating it yields CASSIPGASNQPQHF.

The DNA for the CDR3 is TGTGCCTGGAGTGTAGGGGGGGGCTATGGCTACACCTTC. It specifies CAWSVGGGYGYTF. The rearrangement uses TRBV30 and TRBJ1-2; possibly TRBD1 for D (6 bases). In germline, CDR1 is GTSNPN, CDR2 SVGIG (reference sequence). Trimming removed 0 bases from V and 4 bases from J, with 9 bases in between. CDR3 length: 13 residues.

The chain recombines TRBV2 with TRBJ2-2; D is perhaps TRBD1 (7 bases). V gave up 3 bases and J gave up 4 bases, with 15 bases separating them. Germline CDR1 is SNHLY and CDR2 is FYNNEI. The CDR3 is 16 residues long. CDR3 in DNA: TGTGCCAGCAGTGATAAGCGGGCAGGGGGCACCGGGGAGCTGTTTTTT. Amino acids: CASSDKRAGGTGELFF.

The chain recombines TRBV4-1 with TRBJ2-3; unclear D gene. The CDR3 sequence is 13 residues long. Germline values: CDR1 MGHRA, CDR2 YSYEKL. The V end was cut by 4 bases, the J end by 6 bases, with 11 bases between. The CDR3 region is CASSPHDTDTQYF. DNA of the CDR3: TGCGCCAGCAGCCCCCACGACACGGATACGCAGTATTTT.

The table lists this clone with a count of one. This sequence joins TRBV7-2 and TRBJ2-5; 11 bases are a match to TRBD2. Germline lookup yields CDR1 SGHTA and CDR2 FQGNSA. The CDR3 sequence is 18 residues long. Unmatched junction bases numbered 16, after V lost 5 bases and J lost 5 bases. The CDR3 DNA reads as TGTGCCAGCAGCGCCGAGTACCGACTAGCGGGGATCTTGGAGACCCAGTACTTC. It yields the protein CASSAEYRLAGILETQYF.

The rearrangement uses TRBV5-4 and TRBJ1-4; D ambiguous. V lost 4 bases, J lost 4 bases, and 11 bases lay in between. The CDR3 extends over 14 amino acids. Germline V gene sequence: CDR1 SGHNT, CDR2 YYREEE (reference sequence). The DNA of the CDR3 is TGTGCCAGCAGCACCGAGCCCAATAATGAAAAACTGTTTTTT. Its translation: CASSTEPNNEKLFF.

V is TRBV29-1 and J is TRBJ2-7; D is possibly TRBD1 (5 bases). Per the germline V gene, CDR1 is SQVTM and CDR2 is ANQGSEA. This CDR3 has 13 residues. DNA for the CDR3: TGCAGTAGTATAACAGCAGGGAACTACGAGCAGTACTTC. This sequence encodes CSSITAGNYEQYF.

The rearrangement links TRBV30 to TRBJ1-2; D is perhaps TRBD1 (5 bases). Deletions cut 0 bases from V and 4 bases from J, with 15 bases between. Germline V CDR1 and CDR2: GTSNPN, SVGIG (reference sequence). The CDR3 contains 15 residues. The chain's CDR3 is CAWSVGAGHTYGYTF. The CDR3 region has the DNA TGTGCCTGGAGTGTAGGGGCTGGGCATACCTATGGCTACACCTTC.

The chain combines TRBV5-1 with TRBJ1-1; D is unclear. Trimming shortened V by 0 bases and J by 11 bases, and 17 bases separated the two germline ends. The CDR3 runs to 14 residues. The germline gives CDR1 SGHRS, CDR2 YFSETQ. CDR3 loop: CASSLGNSPSRAFF. CDR3 bases: TGCGCCAGCAGCTTGGGGAACAGCCCTTCAAGGGCTTTCTTT. Complete variable domain (other parts from reference TRBV5-1 and TRBJ1-1): KAGVTQTPRYLIKTRGQQVTLSCSPISGHRSVSWYQQTPGQGLQFLFEYFSETQRNKGNFPGRFSGRQFSNSRSEMNVSTLELGDSALYLCASSLGNSPSRAFFGQGTRLTVV.

This clone showed up just once. The chain joins TRBV13 to TRBJ2-7, with unresolved D. Germline assignment: CDR1 PRHDT and CDR2 FYEKMQ (reference sequence). V lost 5 bases and J 6 bases, leaving 14 bases between the germline ends. This CDR3 spans 13 amino acids. The CDR3 DNA follows: TGTGCCAGCAGCCTTAGAGAGGAACGCGAGCAGTACTTC. It codes for CASSLREEREQYF.

The V gene is TRBV5-1, the J gene TRBJ2-7; 7 bases align to TRBD1. V lost 3 bases to trimming and J lost 3 bases; unmatched junction nucleotides: 0. This CDR3 is 12 amino acids long. The germline gives CDR1 SGHRS, CDR2 YFSETQ. The CDR3: CASSWTGYEQYF. In DNA, the CDR3 is TGCGCCAGCAGCTGGACAGGCTACGAGCAGTACTTC.

The J gene is TRBJ2-7, the V gene TRBV12-3 or TRBV12-4; D remains ambiguous. The CDR3 has 11 residues. Trimming took 6 bases from V and 1 from J, leaving 4 bases between them. The CDR3 region is CASRRSYEQYF. The CDR3 nucleotides are TGTGCCAGCAGGAGGTCCTACGAGCAGTACTTC.

The table lists this clone with a few counts. This rearrangement joins TRBV2 to TRBJ2-2; no reliable D call. V was trimmed by 5 bases and J by 1 base, leaving 11 bases between them. This CDR3 region has 15 residues. Looked up from germline, CDR1 is SNHLY and CDR2 is FYNNEI. CDR3 region: CASSMGRVNTGELFF. The DNA for the CDR3 is TGTGCCAGCAGTATGGGCAGAGTGAACACCGGGGAGCTGTTTTTT.

The J gene is TRBJ1-1, the V gene TRBV29-1, with D possibly matching TRBD1 (6 bases). Trimming shortened V by 5 bases and J by 4 bases, and 14 bases separated the two germline ends. The CDR3 spans 13 residues. The germline gives CDR1 SQVTM, CDR2 ANQGSEA. CDR3 DNA: TGCAGCGTTCAACAGGGTGAGGTCACTGAAGCTTTCTTT. Translation: CSVQQGEVTEAFF.

This clone was seen a few times. This chain uses TRBV18 with TRBJ2-2; D ambiguous. The CDR3 length is 14 residues. Germline lookup yields CDR1 KGHSH and CDR2 LQKENI. With 0 bases removed from V and 4 bases from J, the gap between germline ends came to 6 bases. The CDR3 region has the DNA TGTGCCAGCTCACCACCGAGGCCCACCGGGGAGCTGTTTTTT. Translated, it gives CASSPPRPTGELFF.

This rearrangement joins TRBV7-2 to TRBJ2-5; TRBD2 aligns across 11 bases. The CDR3 has 18 amino acids. Germline CDR1 is SGHTA and CDR2 is FQGNSA. With V trimmed by 0 bases and J by 4 bases, 10 bases remained unmatched. The CDR3 loop is CASSLAVVASGRSETQYF. CDR3 DNA sequence: TGTGCCAGCAGCTTAGCAGTAGTGGCTAGCGGGAGGTCAGAGACCCAGTACTTC. The variable domain in full, completed from reference TRBV7-2 and TRBJ2-5, reads GAGVSQSPSNKVTEKGKDVELRCDPISGHTALYWYRQSLGQGLEFLIYFQGNSAPDKSGLPSDRFSAERTGGSVSTLTIQRTQQEDSAVYLCASSLAVVASGRSETQYFGPGTRLLVL.

The rearrangement joins TRBV5-1 to TRBJ2-5, with a possible D match to TRBD2 (5 bases). The germline V and J ends were trimmed by 0 bases and 1 base, with 10 bases remaining between them. The CDR3 has 15 residues. Germline lookup yields CDR1 SGHRS and CDR2 YFSETQ. The CDR3: CASSLGGGPQETQYF. CDR3 DNA sequence: TGCGCCAGCAGCTTGGGTGGAGGTCCCCAAGAGACCCAGTACTTC. Based on the CDR3 plus reference TRBV5-1 and TRBJ2-5, the full variable domain is KAGVTQTPRYLIKTRGQQVTLSCSPISGHRSVSWYQQTPGQGLQFLFEYFSETQRNKGNFPGRFSGRQFSNSRSEMNVSTLELGDSALYLCASSLGGGPQETQYFGPGTRLLVL.